Listed here are 5 T cell receptor beta chains from one sample, sequenced in a study of blood T cell repertoires in COVID-19. Sequencing was performed with immunoSEQ multiplex PCR; in TCRdb, only in-frame clones are kept and a portion is missing. The repertoire holds more than 300,000 clones, with roughly 92% as singletons. Sequencing was done on a sample of PBMCs or T cells enriched from blood (not recorded which). The receptors stem from a woman in her thirties or forties who had been exposed to COVID-19.

The rearrangement joins TRBV15 to TRBJ1-1; no clear D. Trimming cost V 3 bases and J 3 bases, with 17 bases left between them. Germline CDR1 reads LNHNV; CDR2 reads YYDKDF (reference sequence). The CDR3 sequence is 16 residues long. In DNA, the CDR3 is TGTGCCACCAGCAGGACCGCGCCACGGGGAGACACTGAAGCTTTCTTT. It is translated as CATSRTAPRGDTEAFF. Full variable domain (remainder filled in from reference TRBV15 and TRBJ1-1): DAMVIQNPRYQVTQFGKPVTLSCSQTLNHNVMYWYQQKSSQAPKLLFHYYDKDFNNEADTPDNFQSRRPNTSFCFLDIRSPGLGDTAMYLCATSRTAPRGDTEAFFGQGTRLTVV.

The chain combines TRBV11-3 with TRBJ2-7; D is unclear. CDR1 is SGHNT and CDR2 is YENEEA in the germline V gene. The germline V and J ends were trimmed by 0 bases and 2 bases, with 5 bases remaining between them. The CDR3 loop spans 13 amino acids. In DNA form, the CDR3 reads TGTGCCAGCAGCTTAGAGAGAACCTACGAGCAGTACTTC. It translates to CASSLERTYEQYF.

J is TRBJ1-3 and V is TRBV11-3, with 10 nucleotides matching TRBD1. Germline CDR1 and CDR2: SGHNT and YENEEA. Trimming removed 5 bases from V and 2 bases from J; junction bases left unmatched: 12. The CDR3 consists of 18 residues. The CDR3 DNA reads as TGTGCCAGCAGCCAAAAAGCGGGACAGGGGAGACCTGGAAACACCATATATTTT. This translates into CASSQKAGQGRPGNTIYF.

The V and J genes are TRBV19 and TRBJ1-5; D possibly corresponds to TRBD1 (6 bases). This CDR3 has 13 residues. V lost 5 bases to trimming and J lost 9 bases, with 14 bases between them. Germline values: CDR1 LNHDA, CDR2 SQIVND (reference sequence). In DNA, the CDR3 is TGTGCCAGTAGTTCACCTACAGGGAGGCCCCAGCATTTT. The encoded protein is CASSSPTGRPQHF.

J is TRBJ2-2 and V is TRBV30; D not resolved. The V gene's germline CDR1 is GTSNPN and CDR2 SVGIG (reference sequence). This CDR3 region has 11 residues. V was pared by 2 bases and J by 5 bases, with 3 bases between. The CDR3 bases are TGTGCCTGGAGTCGGACCGGGGAGCTGTTTTTT. Residues: CAWSRTGELFF.